The next 19 T cell receptor beta chains were all read from a single sample in a study of blood T cell repertoires in COVID-19. Repertoires were generated with immunoSEQ multiplex PCR, while TCRdb's copy carries only in-frame clones and drops some. Counted here are about 260,000 clones, 82% occurring once; the ten biggest clones make up approximately 1.9%. Sequences were obtained from peripheral blood. Receptors originate from a woman of 80 years or more with acute or convalescent COVID-19.

J is TRBJ2-3 and V is TRBV7-9; weak D call: TRBD1 (7 bases). The ends were cut back, 1 base at V and 5 bases at J, with 16 bases in the middle. CDR1 is SEHNR, CDR2 FQNEAQ, per germline (reference sequence). The CDR3 has 16 amino acids. This chain's CDR3 is CASSLVLTGRLDTQYF. DNA for the CDR3: TGTGCCAGCAGCTTAGTACTGACAGGGAGGTTAGATACGCAGTATTTT.

A few counts support this clone. V is TRBV7-8 and J is TRBJ2-3, with 9 nucleotides matching TRBD2. V dropped 5 bases and J dropped 3; count of bases not matched to a gene: 6. Looked up from germline, CDR1 is SGHVS and CDR2 is FQNEAQ. The CDR3 sequence is 15 residues long. The CDR3 nucleotides are TGTGCCAGCAGCCCCCGCCTAGCGGGAACAGATACGCAGTATTTT. The encoded protein is CASSPRLAGTDTQYF. The whole variable domain, filled in from reference TRBV7-8 and TRBJ2-3, reads GAGVSQSPRYKVAKRGQDVALRCDPISGHVSLFWYQQALGQGPEFLTYFQNEAQLDKSGLPSDRFFAERPEGSVSTLKIQRTQQEDSAVYLCASSPRLAGTDTQYFGPGTRLTVL.

The V and J genes are TRBV30 and TRBJ2-1; 7 positions match TRBD2. This CDR3 has 13 amino acids. The J segment lost 10 bases and the V segment lost 0 bases, leaving 6 bases of the junction unmatched. Germline V gene sequence: CDR1 GTSNPN, CDR2 SVGIG (reference sequence). CDR3 region: CAWSVAAGVEQFF. Here the CDR3 DNA reads TGTGCCTGGAGTGTAGCGGCGGGAGTGGAGCAGTTCTTC.

The genes are TRBV7-3 and TRBJ1-2; weak D call: TRBD1 (6 bases). Germline CDR1 and CDR2: SGHTA and FQGTGA. CDR3 size: 14 residues. The V end was cut by 1 base, the J end by 6 bases, with 12 bases between. CDR3 loop: CASSLMGGGDGYTF. Here the CDR3 DNA reads TGTGCCAGCAGCTTAATGGGTGGGGGCGATGGCTACACCTTC.

V is TRBV7-2 and J is TRBJ2-7; TRBD2 matches 12 bases. Germline V gene lookup returns CDR1 SGHTA and CDR2 FQGNSA. The length of the CDR3 is 15 residues. Unmatched junction bases numbered 3, after V lost 2 bases and J lost 4 bases. As DNA, the CDR3 is TGTGCCAGCAGCTTAAGGCTAGCGGGGGGGTACGAGCAGTACTTC. It yields the protein CASSLRLAGGYEQYF.

The chain employs TRBV2 and TRBJ1-1; D is possibly TRBD1 (5 bases). Germline V gene sequence: CDR1 SNHLY, CDR2 FYNNEI. The CDR3 is made up of 15 amino acids. Trimming shortened V by 6 bases and J by 0 bases, and 14 bases separated the two germline ends. CDR3 in amino acids: CASRDTSNLNTEAFF. The CDR3 DNA reads TGTGCCAGCAGGGACACCTCGAACTTGAACACTGAAGCTTTCTTT.

The chain combines TRBV7-2 with TRBJ1-1; D possibly corresponds to TRBD1 (6 bases). Germline V gene data show CDR1 as SGHTA and CDR2 as FQGNSA. This CDR3 contains 17 residues. Trimming removed 1 base at V and 2 bases at J, with 17 bases between. This CDR3 is CASSLGGQRRTNTEAFF. CDR3 DNA sequence: TGTGCCAGCAGCTTAGGAGGACAGCGGAGAACAAACACTGAAGCTTTCTTT.

The J gene is TRBJ1-1, the V gene TRBV5-8, with D possibly matching TRBD1 (5 bases). Trimming removed 0 bases at V and 0 bases at J, with 12 bases between. The CDR3 totals 16 residues. Germline lookup yields CDR1 SGHTS and CDR2 YDEGEE. CDR3 sequence (DNA): TGTGCCAGCAGCTTGGGACAGCCCCTCATGAACACTGAAGCTTTCTTT. Translated: CASSLGQPLMNTEAFF. The whole variable domain, remainder taken from reference TRBV5-8 and TRBJ1-1, is EAGVTQSPTHLIKTRGQQATLRCSPISGHTSVYWYQQALGLGLQFLLWYDEGEERNRGNFPPRFSGRQFPNYSSELNVNALELEDSALYLCASSLGQPLMNTEAFFGQGTRLTVV.

V usage is TRBV7-9 and J usage is TRBJ2-3; 7 nucleotides line up with TRBD2. CDR1 and CDR2 from the germline V gene are SEHNR and FQNEAQ (reference sequence). The CDR3 extends over 18 amino acids. V was clipped by 2 bases and J by 0 bases; unmatched bases: 11. CDR3 DNA: TGTGCCAGCAGCTTATGGTTCGCGGGACTACTGAGCACAGATACGCAGTATTTT. It encodes CASSLWFAGLLSTDTQYF.

V gene TRBV27 combines with J gene TRBJ2-5; D not resolved. Looked up from germline, CDR1 is MNHEY and CDR2 is SMNVEV (reference sequence). The V and J ends lost 6 bases and 0 bases respectively, with 8 bases between them. This CDR3 comprises 13 residues. CDR3 in DNA: TGTGCCAGCAGCTCCGGTTACCAAGAGACCCAGTACTTC. It specifies CASSSGYQETQYF.

CDR3 region: CASSLGPHLSGNTIYF. Written as DNA, the CDR3 is TGTGCCAGCAGCTTGGGGCCGCACCTCTCTGGAAACACCATATATTTT. The chain couples TRBV7-2 to TRBJ1-3, with D possibly being TRBD1 (5 bases). The V gene's germline CDR1 is SGHTA and CDR2 FQGNSA. The CDR3 spans 16 residues. V dropped 3 bases and J dropped 0 bases, with 12 bases sitting between them.

The V and J genes are TRBV23-1 and TRBJ2-1; 13 nucleotides line up with TRBD2. TRBV23-1 is placed among ORFs of uncertain function. V shed 4 bases and J 5 bases; nucleotides not matched to a gene: 2. The CDR3 is made up of 15 amino acids. CDR3 residues: CASSLTSGGDNEQFF. The DNA of the CDR3 is TGCGCCAGCAGTCTCACTAGCGGGGGGGACAATGAGCAGTTCTTC.

V gene TRBV4-1 combines with J gene TRBJ1-1; tentative D call: TRBD1 (5 bases). In germline, CDR1 is MGHRA, CDR2 YSYEKL. V lost 0 bases, J lost 2 bases, and 13 bases lay in between. This CDR3 region has 16 residues. In nucleotides, the CDR3 is TGCGCCAGCAGCCAAGATAACAGGCCCTTTAACACTGAAGCTTTCTTT. It codes for CASSQDNRPFNTEAFF.

The V gene is TRBV12-3 or TRBV12-4, the J gene TRBJ1-5; 7 bases line up with TRBD1. CDR3 length equals 13 residues. The V segment lost 5 bases and the J segment 4 bases; nucleotides outside the gene matches: 2. Written as DNA, the CDR3 is TGTGCCAGCAGTCCGACAGGGAATCAGCCCCAGCATTTT. Its translation is CASSPTGNQPQHF.

The chain carries TRBV11-3 and TRBJ2-2; 9 nucleotides agree with TRBD2. The CDR3 extends over 16 amino acids. CDR1 and CDR2 (germline): SGHNT, YENEEA. After removal of 5 bases from V and 5 bases from J, the junction contained 9 bases not matched to a gene. CDR3 residues: CASSPAGTSSTGELFF. The CDR3 DNA reads as TGTGCCAGCAGCCCCGCCGGGACTAGCAGTACCGGGGAGCTGTTTTTT.

This clone turned up a few times. V and J are TRBV3-1 (or the pseudogene TRBV3-2) and TRBJ2-7, with D possibly TRBD2 on 6 matching bases. The CDR3 is 15 residues long. CDR1 and CDR2 from the germline V gene are LGHDT and YNNKEL (reference sequence). The V gene lost 1 base and the J gene lost 7 bases, with 17 bases spanning the gap. CDR3 residues: CASSQAGVLDVEQYF. The CDR3 DNA sequence: TGTGCCAGCAGCCAAGCGGGAGTACTAGACGTGGAGCAGTACTTC.

This chain links TRBV3-1 (or the pseudogene TRBV3-2) with TRBJ1-2; no definite D call. V shed 0 bases and J shed 3 bases, with 8 bases lying between them. The CDR3 is 14 amino acids. Germline V lookup: CDR1 LGHDT, CDR2 YNNKEL (reference sequence). CDR3 protein: CASSQDRGYYGYTF. Here the CDR3 DNA reads TGTGCCAGCAGCCAAGATCGGGGTTACTATGGCTACACCTTC.

This clone turned up a few times. CDR3 in amino acids: CASSLAGGRYNEQFF. The CDR3 nucleotides are TGTGCCAGCAGTTTAGCGGGGGGGCGATACAATGAGCAGTTCTTC. This chain uses TRBV28 with TRBJ2-1; 9 bases fit TRBD2. The CDR3 is 15 amino acids. Germline CDR1 and CDR2: MDHEN and SYDVKM. Losses at the gene ends were 2 bases for V and 4 bases for J; bases not matched to a gene: 3.

This chain joins TRBV29-1 and TRBJ1-1; the match to TRBD1 covers 8 bases. The germline CDR1 and CDR2 sequences are SQVTM and ANQGSEA. V shed 6 bases and J 2 bases; nucleotides not matched to a gene: 11. The CDR3 is 15 amino acids. CDR3 nucleotides: TGCAGCGTAGCCAGGGGGCGGTCAGCAAACACTGAAGCTTTCTTT. This codes for CSVARGRSANTEAFF.